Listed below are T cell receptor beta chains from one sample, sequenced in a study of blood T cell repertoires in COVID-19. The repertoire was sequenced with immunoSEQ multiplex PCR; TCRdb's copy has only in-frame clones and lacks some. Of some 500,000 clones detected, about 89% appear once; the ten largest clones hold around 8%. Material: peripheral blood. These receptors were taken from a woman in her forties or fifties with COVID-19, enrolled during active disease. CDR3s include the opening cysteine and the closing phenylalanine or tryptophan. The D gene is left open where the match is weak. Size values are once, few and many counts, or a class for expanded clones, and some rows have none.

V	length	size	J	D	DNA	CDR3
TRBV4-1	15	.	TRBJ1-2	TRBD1	TGCGCCAGCAGCCACACACAGGGGGTTCTATATGGCTACACCTTC	CASSHTQGVLYGYTF
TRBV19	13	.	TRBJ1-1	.	TGTGCCAGTAGTATTATAGACTCCACTGAAGCTTTCTTT	CASSIIDSTEAFF
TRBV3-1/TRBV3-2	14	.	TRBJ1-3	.	TGTGCCAGCAGCCAAGCCAGGGTGGGAAACACCATATATTTT	CASSQARVGNTIYF
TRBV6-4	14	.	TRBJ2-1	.	TGTGCCAGCAGTGAGGAGGAGGACTTAACGGAACAGTTCTTC	CASSEEEDLTEQFF
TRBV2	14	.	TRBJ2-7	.	TGTGCCAGCAAGAAGGCGGCAGGGCCCTACGAGCAGTACTTC	CASKKAAGPYEQYF
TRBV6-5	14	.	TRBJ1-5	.	TGTGCCAGCAGTTGGGGGAGGGCCAATCAGCCCCAGCATTTT	CASSWGRANQPQHF
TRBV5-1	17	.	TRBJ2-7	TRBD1	TGCGCCAGCAGCTTGGGGGTTAACAGGGGTCCCCCCAGGAAGCAGTACTTC	CASSLGVNRGPPRKQYF
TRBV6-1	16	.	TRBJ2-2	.	TGTGCCAGCAGTGACCTAGTTGAATCGAACACCGGGGAGCTGTTTTTT	CASSDLVESNTGELFF
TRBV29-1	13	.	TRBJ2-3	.	TGCAGCGTTGTACAGGGTAACACAGATACGCAGTATTTT	CSVVQGNTDTQYF
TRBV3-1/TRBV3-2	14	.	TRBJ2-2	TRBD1	TGTGCCAGCAGCCGCCAGGGGGTCACCGGGGAGCTGTTTTTT	CASSRQGVTGELFF
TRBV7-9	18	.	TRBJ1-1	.	TGTGCCAGCAGCTTGAGGCGGGGGATAGTTAGAGCGGACACTGAAGCTTTCTTT	CASSLRRGIVRADTEAFF
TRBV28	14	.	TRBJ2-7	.	TGTGCCAGCAGTTTTGGGAGTGGGTCCTACGAGCAGTACTTC	CASSFGSGSYEQYF
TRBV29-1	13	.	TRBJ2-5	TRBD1	TGCAGCGCCCAACAGGGGAGTGGAGAGACCCAGTACTTC	CSAQQGSGETQYF
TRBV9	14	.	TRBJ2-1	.	TGTGCCAGCAGCCCTATCCGGGGGTACAATGAGCAGTTCTTC	CASSPIRGYNEQFF
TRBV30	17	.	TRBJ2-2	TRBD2	TGTGCCTGGAGTGCGGGACTAGCGGGGGGGCCGCCCGGGGAGCTGTTTTTT	CAWSAGLAGGPPGELFF
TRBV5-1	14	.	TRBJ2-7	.	TGCGCCAGCAGCTTGGAGTTGGCTGTTCACGAGCAGTACTTC	CASSLELAVHEQYF
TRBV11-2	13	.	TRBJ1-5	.	TGTGCCAGCAGCCTTTTAGGGGATCAGCCCCAGCATTTT	CASSLLGDQPQHF
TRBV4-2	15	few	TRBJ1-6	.	TGTGCCAGCAGCCAGGGCATGCAGGGTAATTCACCCCTCCACTTT	CASSQGMQGNSPLHF
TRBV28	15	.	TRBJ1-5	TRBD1	TGTGCCAGCACCGGGGGACAGGGAGGGGGTCAGCCCCAGCATTTT	CASTGGQGGGQPQHF
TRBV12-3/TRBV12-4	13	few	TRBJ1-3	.	TGTGCCAGCAGTTCACAGGGTGGAAACACCATATATTTT	CASSSQGGNTIYF
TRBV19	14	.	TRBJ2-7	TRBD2	TGTGCCAGTAGTCCCGGGGGGGCCGGGTACGAGCAGTACTTC	CASSPGGAGYEQYF
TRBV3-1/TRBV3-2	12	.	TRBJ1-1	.	TGTGCCAGCAGCCCCCGGGGCACTGAAGCTTTCTTT	CASSPRGTEAFF
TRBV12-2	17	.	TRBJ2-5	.	TGTGCAAGTCGCCTGGGGGTAGCGGGGACCATCCAAGAGACCCAGTACTTC	CASRLGVAGTIQETQYF
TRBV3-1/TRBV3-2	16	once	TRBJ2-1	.	TGTGCCAGCAGCCCCCTCGAGGGTCGGTCCTACAATGAGCAGTTCTTC	CASSPLEGRSYNEQFF
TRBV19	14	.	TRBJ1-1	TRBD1	TGTGCCAGCCGGACAGGGGGCTCGAACACTGAAGCTTTCTTT	CASRTGGSNTEAFF
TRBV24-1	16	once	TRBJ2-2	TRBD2	TGTGCCACCAGTGCCGGACTAGCGGGGAACACCGGGGAGCTGTTTTTT	CATSAGLAGNTGELFF
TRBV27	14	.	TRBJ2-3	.	TGTGCCAGCAGTTGGGGGGGCCTCACAGATACGCAGTATTTT	CASSWGGLTDTQYF
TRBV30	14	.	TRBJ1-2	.	TGTGCCTGGGGACCCGAGGTACCCGGCTATGGCTACACCTTC	CAWGPEVPGYGYTF